The 30 T cell receptor beta chains below come from one sample, sequenced in a study of cytomegalovirus exposure and HLA in healthy donors. Sequencing used immunoSEQ multiplex PCR; TCRdb keeps in-frame clones, though not all of them. The sample lists approximately 120,000 clones; almost 90% were seen once. Sequenced sample: PBMCs. Receptors originate from a woman younger than 35 in good health and CMV-seronegative.

This clone was observed a few times. This sequence joins TRBV18 and TRBJ1-6; unclear D gene. V lost 2 bases to trimming and J lost 11 bases, with 13 bases between them. The CDR3 spans 14 residues. Germline V gene data show CDR1 as KGHSH and CDR2 as LQKENI. The CDR3 is CASSPEAEGTPLHF. The CDR3 DNA reads TGTGCCAGCTCACCAGAGGCAGAGGGTACACCCCTCCACTTT.

The CDR3 nucleotides read TGTGCCAGCAGCTTGGGACTAGCGGCTACAGATACGCAGTATTTT. Translated, it gives CASSLGLAATDTQYF. The chain joins TRBV5-4 to TRBJ2-3, with 9 bases fitting TRBD2. Germline CDR1 is SGHNT and CDR2 is YYREEE (reference sequence). J gave up 3 bases and V 0 bases, and 2 bases lay outside the gene matches. The CDR3 spans 15 residues.

This clone has a single count. The chain recombines TRBV9 with TRBJ2-7; D might be TRBD2 (6 bases). Germline CDR1 is SGDLS and CDR2 is YYNGEE. V dropped 4 bases and J dropped 7 bases, with 15 bases sitting between them. The CDR3 covers 13 residues. The CDR3 here is CASSPRAGTEQYF. CDR3 sequence (DNA): TGTGCCAGCAGCCCCCGCGCGGGGACGGAGCAGTACTTC. Variable domain in full (rest from reference TRBV9 and TRBJ2-7): DSGVTQTPKHLITATGQRVTLRCSPRSGDLSVYWYQQSLDQGLQFLIQYYNGEERAKGNILERFSAQQFPDLHSELNLSSLELGDSALYFCASSPRAGTEQYFGPGTRLTVT.

V is TRBV4-3 and J is TRBJ2-7; 11 bases line up with TRBD2. Losses at the gene ends were 3 bases for V and 4 bases for J; bases not matched to a gene: 8. CDR3 size: 16 residues. Germline V lookup: CDR1 LGHNA, CDR2 YSLEER. The chain's CDR3 is CASSHTGLAETYEQYF. CDR3 sequence (DNA): TGCGCCAGCAGCCACACGGGACTAGCGGAGACTTACGAGCAGTACTTC.

This clone was seen a single time. The gene calls are TRBV29-1 and TRBJ1-4; TRBD1 aligns across 7 bases. The CDR3 is made up of 13 amino acids. V lost 4 bases and J lost 11; bases outside the gene matches: 10. Germline CDR1 reads SQVTM; CDR2 reads ANQGSEA. CDR3 sequence (DNA): TGCAGCGTTGCTGGACAGGAACTTAGGAAACTGTTTTTT. Protein sequence: CSVAGQELRKLFF.

The rearrangement uses TRBV7-9 and TRBJ1-1, with D possibly TRBD1 on 6 matching bases. This CDR3 contains 17 residues. The ends were cut back, 5 bases at V and 4 bases at J, with 23 bases in the middle. Germline lookup yields CDR1 SEHNR and CDR2 FQNEAQ (reference sequence). CDR3 sequence: CASSQGLRGARGTEAFF. The CDR3 region has the DNA TGTGCCAGCAGCCAAGGTCTTCGGGGCGCCAGGGGCACTGAAGCTTTCTTT.

The rearrangement joins TRBV7-9 to TRBJ1-6, with no clear D. V shed 6 bases and J shed 1 base, with 4 bases lying between them. The CDR3 runs 13 residues. CDR1 is SEHNR, CDR2 FQNEAQ, per germline (reference sequence). The CDR3 nucleotides read TGTGCCAGCAGATCTTCCTATAATTCACCCCTCCACTTT. Translating gives CASRSSYNSPLHF.

The V call is TRBV15, the J call TRBJ2-3; 8 positions match TRBD1. The CDR3 totals 14 residues. Trimming cost V 5 bases and J 3 bases; bases outside gene matches: 4. CDR1 is LNHNV, CDR2 YYDKDF, per germline (reference sequence). The CDR3 region has the DNA TGTGCCACCAGCTCCCGGACAGGGACAGATACGCAGTATTTT. Translation: CATSSRTGTDTQYF.

The chain combines TRBV7-2 with TRBJ1-4, with D possibly TRBD1 on 6 matching bases. The CDR3 is made up of 16 amino acids. The V gene lost 1 base and the J gene lost 10 bases, with 19 bases spanning the gap. The germline CDR1 and CDR2 sequences are SGHTA and FQGNSA. CDR3 coding DNA: TGTGCCAGCAGCTTAGAAGTGGCAGGGGTGCGCGCAAAACTGTTTTTT. As protein: CASSLEVAGVRAKLFF.

The V gene is TRBV4-3, the J gene TRBJ2-3, with 8 bases that match TRBD2. The germline V gene encodes CDR1 LGHNA and CDR2 YSLEER. This CDR3 has 16 amino acids. V was clipped by 0 bases and J by 2 bases; unmatched bases: 4. CDR3: CASSQDPSGYTDTQYF. In DNA, the CDR3 is TGCGCCAGCAGCCAAGATCCTAGCGGGTACACAGATACGCAGTATTTT.

V usage is TRBV2 and J usage is TRBJ2-2, with D unclear. Looked up from germline, CDR1 is SNHLY and CDR2 is FYNNEI. This CDR3 spans 13 amino acids. Deletions cut 1 base from V and 7 bases from J, with 7 bases between. The CDR3 DNA reads as TGTGCCAGCAGTGAAGAGAGGATCGGGGAGCTGTTTTTT. Its protein is CASSEERIGELFF.

In DNA, the CDR3 is TGTGCCAGCAGTTTATTTTCAGGGTCCGGCTACACCTTC. Translated: CASSLFSGSGYTF. The chain recombines TRBV27 with TRBJ1-2; TRBD1 might be the D (5 bases). CDR1 is MNHEY and CDR2 is SMNVEV in the germline V gene (reference sequence). The CDR3 is made up of 13 amino acids. The V and J ends lost 1 base and 8 bases respectively, with 11 bases between them.

The chain employs TRBV14 and TRBJ2-2; 8 bases are a match to TRBD1. This CDR3 spans 18 amino acids. V trimming: 3 bases; J trimming: 2 bases; junction bases outside the gene matches: 11. The germline CDR1 and CDR2 sequences are SGHDN and FVKESK. The CDR3 spells CASSQNAARGRNTGELFF. The DNA for the CDR3 is TGTGCCAGCAGCCAGAACGCGGCCAGGGGGCGAAACACCGGGGAGCTGTTTTTT. Combining the CDR3 with reference TRBV14 and TRBJ2-2 gives the whole variable domain EAGVTQFPSHSVIEKGQTVTLRCDPISGHDNLYWYRRVMGKEIKFLLHFVKESKQDESGMPNNRFLAERTGGTYSTLKVQPAELEDSGVYFCASSQNAARGRNTGELFFGEGSRLTVL.

The CDR3: CASSIGLGADTQYF. In DNA form, the CDR3 reads TGTGCCAGTAGTATAGGACTAGGGGCAGATACGCAGTATTTT. J is TRBJ2-3 and V is TRBV19; weak D call: TRBD2 (6 bases). With 1 base removed from V and 4 bases from J, the gap between germline ends came to 9 bases. The length of the CDR3 is 14 residues. Germline CDR1 reads LNHDA; CDR2 reads SQIVND (reference sequence).

The chain joins TRBV4-3 to TRBJ1-2; D gene unclear. Per the germline V gene, CDR1 is LGHNA and CDR2 is YSLEER. The CDR3 totals 15 residues. V was shortened by 2 bases and J by 5 bases, with 15 bases between the two germline ends. CDR3 region: CASSQISTATYGYTF. The CDR3 region has the DNA TGCGCCAGCAGCCAAATTAGTACAGCTACTTATGGCTACACCTTC.

The chain joins TRBV4-3 to TRBJ1-2; D remains unclear. This CDR3 spans 15 amino acids. V was cut by 0 bases and J by 4 bases, with 12 bases left in between. The germline V gene encodes CDR1 LGHNA and CDR2 YSLEER. CDR3 protein: CASSQDWSSTYGYTF. CDR3 nucleotide sequence: TGCGCCAGCAGCCAAGATTGGAGTTCTACCTATGGCTACACCTTC.

The CDR3 sequence is CASSIIPGTGVGGEQFF. For the CDR3, the DNA is TGCGCCAGCAGCATCATCCCGGGGACAGGGGTTGGGGGTGAGCAGTTCTTC. The V call is TRBV5-1, the J call TRBJ2-1; 10 bases are shared with TRBD1. CDR1 and CDR2 (germline): SGHRS, YFSETQ. The CDR3 totals 17 residues. Trimming removed 4 bases from V and 9 bases from J; junction bases left unmatched: 16.

The chain joins TRBV19 to TRBJ1-5, with D unresolved. The CDR3 is 16 residues long. V was clipped by 0 bases and J by 1 base, with 10 bases between them. In germline, CDR1 is LNHDA, CDR2 SQIVND (reference sequence). Here the CDR3 reads CASSIERGMSNQPQHF. The CDR3 DNA is TGTGCCAGTAGTATAGAAAGAGGGATGAGCAATCAGCCCCAGCATTTT.

This clone was seen a single time. This rearrangement joins TRBV13 to TRBJ2-1; 15 bases map to TRBD2. J was trimmed by 10 bases and V by 6 bases; bases with no gene match: 4. The CDR3 covers 14 residues. Germline V gene sequence: CDR1 PRHDT, CDR2 FYEKMQ (reference sequence). The CDR3, as DNA: TGTGCCAGCAGGGCGGGACTAGCGGGGGGAGAGCAGTTCTTC. It specifies CASRAGLAGGEQFF.

The chain joins TRBV9 to TRBJ2-2, with TRBD2 matching over 7 bases. This CDR3 contains 17 residues. Trimming took 1 base from V and 2 from J; bases not matched to a gene: 8. Germline loops: CDR1 SGDLS, CDR2 YYNGEE. The CDR3 is CASSVPRLAANTGELFF. CDR3 DNA sequence: TGTGCCAGCAGCGTACCCCGCCTAGCGGCCAACACCGGGGAGCTGTTTTTT.

The rearrangement uses TRBV28 and TRBJ2-2; 11 nucleotides agree with TRBD1. The CDR3 covers 15 residues. Germline V gene lookup returns CDR1 MDHEN and CDR2 SYDVKM. The J segment lost 5 bases and the V segment lost 5 bases, leaving 4 bases of the junction unmatched. DNA for the CDR3: TGTGCCAGCAGTGCCGGACAGGGGGCAACCGGGGAGCTGTTTTTT. Encoded protein: CASSAGQGATGELFF.

The J gene is TRBJ1-5, the V gene TRBV28; the D gene is possibly TRBD1 (6 bases). CDR3 length: 15 amino acids. With 3 bases removed from V and 4 bases from J, the gap between germline ends came to 13 bases. In germline, CDR1 is MDHEN, CDR2 SYDVKM. The CDR3 sequence is CASSFAGARNQPQHF. DNA of the CDR3: TGTGCCAGCAGTTTTGCGGGGGCGCGTAATCAGCCCCAGCATTTT.

J is TRBJ2-5 and V is TRBV11-3, with D maybe TRBD2 (7 bases). Germline V gene lookup returns CDR1 SGHNT and CDR2 YENEEA. CDR3 size: 14 residues. V lost 4 bases, J lost 5 bases, and 14 bases lay in between. In DNA form, the CDR3 reads TGTGCCAGCAGCTCTTCGGGGGGCAGGGAGACCCAGTACTTC. Translating gives CASSSSGGRETQYF.

This clone was counted a single time. This chain links TRBV28 with TRBJ2-1; 14 bases align to TRBD2. This CDR3 comprises 16 residues. The V segment lost 5 bases and the J segment 5 bases; nucleotides outside the gene matches: 5. Germline V gene lookup returns CDR1 MDHEN and CDR2 SYDVKM. CDR3 amino acids: CASSHGTSGGDNEQFF. CDR3 DNA: TGTGCCAGCAGTCACGGGACTAGCGGGGGAGACAATGAGCAGTTCTTC. Based on the CDR3 plus reference TRBV28 and TRBJ2-1, the full variable domain is DVKVTQSSRYLVKRTGEKVFLECVQDMDHENMFWYRQDPGLGLRLIYFSYDVKMKEKGDIPEGYSVSREKKERFSLILESASTNQTSMYLCASSHGTSGGDNEQFFGPGTRLTVL.

The chain uses TRBV5-4 and TRBJ2-1, with D perhaps TRBD2 (6 bases). CDR3 length equals 12 residues. V was clipped by 3 bases and J by 10 bases, with 11 bases between them. The germline V gene encodes CDR1 SGHNT and CDR2 YYREEE (reference sequence). CDR3 sequence: CASSWDSREQFF. In nucleotides, the CDR3 is TGTGCCAGCAGCTGGGACTCTCGGGAGCAGTTCTTC.

The chain combines TRBV19 with TRBJ2-2, with 9 bases fitting TRBD2. Per germline, CDR1 LNHDA and CDR2 SQIVND (reference sequence). The junction had 0 bases not matched to a gene; V was cut back by 4 bases and J by 3 bases. CDR3 length: 14 residues. The CDR3 protein is CASSSGGDTGELFF. As DNA, the CDR3 is TGTGCCAGTAGTAGCGGGGGGGACACCGGGGAGCTGTTTTTT.

The chain recombines TRBV5-8 with TRBJ1-5, with 9 bases identical to TRBD1. Germline lookup yields CDR1 SGHTS and CDR2 YDEGEE. With V trimmed by 3 bases and J by 4 bases, 5 bases remained unmatched. The CDR3 is made up of 15 amino acids. CDR3 protein: CASSSGQGANQPQHF. CDR3 in DNA: TGTGCCAGCAGCTCGGGACAGGGAGCTAATCAGCCCCAGCATTTT.

This clone was seen a handful of times. The genes are TRBV5-6 and TRBJ2-7, with no clear D. Germline loops: CDR1 SGHDT, CDR2 YYEEEE. Trimming left V 2 bases short and J 12 bases short, with 18 bases between. The CDR3 extends over 13 amino acids. CDR3 nucleotides: TGTGCCAGCAGCTTAGGATGGCAGGATAATGGGTACTTC. Protein sequence: CASSLGWQDNGYF.

V gene TRBV5-6 combines with J gene TRBJ2-1, with a tentative D call TRBD2 (5 bases). The CDR3 consists of 13 residues. CDR1 is SGHDT and CDR2 is YYEEEE in the germline V gene. Trimming pared 3 bases from V and 5 bases from J, leaving 9 bases between. In DNA form, the CDR3 reads TGTGCCAGCAGCTGGACTGGAAACAATGAGCAGTTCTTC. Translating gives CASSWTGNNEQFF.

The J gene is TRBJ2-7, the V gene TRBV4-3; the D gene is possibly TRBD1 (5 bases). The CDR3 runs to 17 residues. Per germline, CDR1 LGHNA and CDR2 YSLEER. Trimming pared 1 base from V and 0 bases from J, leaving 16 bases between. The CDR3 DNA sequence: TGCGCCAGCAGCCAAGCCCTATATAAGGGGATCTCCTACGAGCAGTACTTC. It yields the protein CASSQALYKGISYEQYF.